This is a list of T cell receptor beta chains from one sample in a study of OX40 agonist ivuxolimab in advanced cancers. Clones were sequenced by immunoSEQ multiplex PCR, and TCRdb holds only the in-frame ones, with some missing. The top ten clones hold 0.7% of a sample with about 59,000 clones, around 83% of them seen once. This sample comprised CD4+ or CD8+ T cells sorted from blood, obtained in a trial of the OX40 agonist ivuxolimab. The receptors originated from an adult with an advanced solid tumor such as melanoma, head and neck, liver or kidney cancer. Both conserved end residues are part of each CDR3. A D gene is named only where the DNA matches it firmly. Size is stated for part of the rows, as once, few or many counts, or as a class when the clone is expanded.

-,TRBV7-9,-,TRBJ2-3,CASSLLIDASTDTQYF,TGTGCCAGCAGCTTACTAATCGACGCCAGCACAGATACGCAGTATTTT
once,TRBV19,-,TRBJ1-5,CASTRALDQPQHF,TGTGCCAGTACTAGGGCCCTAGATCAGCCCCAGCATTTT
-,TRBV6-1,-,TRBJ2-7,CASSVGGEGVYEQYF,TGTGCCAGCAGTGTGGGTGGGGAAGGGGTTTACGAGCAGTACTTC
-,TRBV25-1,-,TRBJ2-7,CASSGGLGSSYEQYF,TGTGCCAGCAGTGGAGGACTGGGAAGCTCCTACGAGCAGTACTTC
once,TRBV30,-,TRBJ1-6,CAWSAAANSPLHF,TGTGCCTGGAGTGCGGCAGCTAATTCACCCCTCCACTTT
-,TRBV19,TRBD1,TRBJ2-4,CATRTGGSKNIQYF,TGTGCCACCCGGACAGGGGGTTCAAAAAACATTCAGTACTTC
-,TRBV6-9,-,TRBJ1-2,CASSYSRTQKRYGYTF,TGTGCCAGCAGTTATTCGCGTACCCAAAAGAGGTATGGCTACACCTTC
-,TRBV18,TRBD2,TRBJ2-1,CASSPGLAGVSDEQFF,TGTGCCAGCTCACCAGGACTAGCGGGAGTCTCAGATGAGCAGTTCTTC
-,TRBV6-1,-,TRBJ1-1,CASSVSSTEAFF,TGTGCCAGCAGTGTTTCGAGCACTGAAGCTTTCTTT
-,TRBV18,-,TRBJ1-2,CASSPPPGTPYGYTF,TGTGCCAGCTCACCACCCCCCGGGACACCTTATGGCTACACCTTC
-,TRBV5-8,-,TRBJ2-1,CASSSGSPLRNEQFF,TGTGCCAGCAGCTCGGGATCCCCTCTCCGCAATGAGCAGTTCTTC
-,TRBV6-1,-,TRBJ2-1,CASSRVNEQFF,TGTGCCAGCAGTAGAGTAAATGAGCAGTTCTTC
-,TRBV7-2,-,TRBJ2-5,CASSLPAIQTQYF,TGTGCCAGCAGCTTACCGGCTATACAGACCCAGTACTTC
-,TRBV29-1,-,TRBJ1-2,CSVAQDYGYTF,TGCAGCGTTGCACAGGACTATGGCTACACCTTC
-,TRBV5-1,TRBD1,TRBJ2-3,CASNKASRTGTEYDTQYF,TGCGCCAGCAATAAAGCATCTCGGACAGGGACCGAGTATGATACGCAGTATTTT
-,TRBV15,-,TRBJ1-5,CATHQGSGQPQHF,TGTGCCACCCACCAGGGTTCGGGGCAGCCCCAGCATTTT
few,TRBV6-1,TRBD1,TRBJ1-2,CASKGTGSYGYTF,TGTGCCAGCAAAGGGACAGGGAGTTATGGCTACACCTTC
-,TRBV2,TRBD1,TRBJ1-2,CASSPDRANYGYTF,TGTGCCAGCAGCCCGGACAGGGCCAACTATGGCTACACCTTC
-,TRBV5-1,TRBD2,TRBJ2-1,CASSSLAGGRNEQFF,TGCGCCAGCAGCTCTCTAGCGGGGGGCCGGAATGAGCAGTTCTTC
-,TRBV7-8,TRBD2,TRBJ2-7,CASSLALSSGARYEQYF,TGTGCCAGCAGCTTAGCGCTCTCTAGCGGGGCGAGATACGAGCAGTACTTC
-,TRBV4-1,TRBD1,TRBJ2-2,CASSQRTGANGELFF,TGCGCCAGCAGCCAAAGGACAGGGGCGAACGGGGAGCTGTTTTTT
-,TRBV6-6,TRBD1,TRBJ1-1,CASSYASRGGTEAFF,TGTGCCAGCAGTTACGCCTCCAGGGGGGGCACTGAAGCTTTCTTT
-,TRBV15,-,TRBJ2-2,CATRGSRGAGELFF,TGTGCCACCAGGGGTTCGAGGGGGGCCGGGGAGCTGTTTTTT
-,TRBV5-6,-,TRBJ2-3,CASSSRGPDTQYF,TGTGCCAGCAGCTCCAGGGGCCCAGATACGCAGTATTTT
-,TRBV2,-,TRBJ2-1,CASSAPRTSYNEQFF,TGTGCCAGCAGTGCACCCAGGACCTCCTACAATGAGCAGTTCTTC
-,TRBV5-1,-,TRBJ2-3,CASSPTGLGDTQYF,TGCGCCAGCAGCCCCACCGGTTTGGGGGATACGCAGTATTTT
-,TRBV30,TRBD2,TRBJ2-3,CACPRLAGGPDTQYF,TGTGCCTGCCCCCGACTAGCGGGAGGCCCAGATACGCAGTATTTT
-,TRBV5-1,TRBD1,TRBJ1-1,CASSSYQGASTEAFF,TGCGCCAGCAGCTCCTATCAGGGGGCGTCCACTGAAGCTTTCTTT
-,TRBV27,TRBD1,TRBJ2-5,CASSKRTGIGQETQYF,TGTGCCAGCAGTAAACGGACAGGAATAGGACAAGAGACCCAGTACTTC
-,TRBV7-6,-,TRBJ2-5,CASRSWSGDTYNF,TGTGCCAGCAGAAGCTGGTCCGGGGACACTTACAACTTC
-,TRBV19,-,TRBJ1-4,CASKKRDHNIEKLFF,TGTGCCAGTAAAAAAAGGGACCACAATATCGAAAAACTGTTTTTT
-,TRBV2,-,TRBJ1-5,CASSELSQNQPQHF,TGTGCCAGCAGTGAACTCAGCCAGAATCAGCCCCAGCATTTT
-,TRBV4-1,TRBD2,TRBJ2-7,CASSSRLAGRYEQYF,TGCGCCAGCAGCTCTAGACTAGCGGGGCGCTACGAGCAGTACTTC
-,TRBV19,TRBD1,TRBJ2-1,CASSIQRQGNNEQFF,TGTGCCAGTAGTATCCAACGACAGGGGAACAATGAGCAGTTCTTC
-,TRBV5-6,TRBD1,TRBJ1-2,CASRSGGVGYGYTF,TGTGCCAGCAGATCAGGGGGCGTGGGCTATGGCTACACCTTC
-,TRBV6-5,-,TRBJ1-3,CASRNGNTIYF,TGTGCCAGCAGAAACGGAAACACCATATATTTT
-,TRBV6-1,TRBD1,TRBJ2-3,CASSDRVGTDTQYF,TGTGCCAGCTCCGACAGGGTCGGCACAGATACGCAGTATTTT
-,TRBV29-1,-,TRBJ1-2,CSVETRAHGYTF,TGCAGCGTTGAAACGCGGGCCCATGGCTACACCTTC
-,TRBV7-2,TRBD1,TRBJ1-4,CASSLGGQGNEKLFF,TGTGCCAGCAGCCTGGGGGGACAGGGTAATGAAAAACTGTTTTTT
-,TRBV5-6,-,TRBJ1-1,CASSSLRSGTEAFF,TGTGCCAGCAGCTCGCTCCGTAGTGGCACTGAAGCTTTCTTT
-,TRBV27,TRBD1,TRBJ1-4,CASRSGQGNEKLFF,TGTGCCAGCAGATCGGGACAGGGAAATGAAAAACTGTTTTTT
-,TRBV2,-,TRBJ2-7,CASTRKFDYEQYF,TGTGCCAGCACCCGAAAATTCGACTACGAGCAGTACTTC
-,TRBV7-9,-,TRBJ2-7,CASSLTVDSEQYF,TGTGCCAGCAGCTTAACCGTAGACAGCGAGCAGTACTTC
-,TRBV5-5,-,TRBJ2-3,CASTPFGGTDTQYF,TGTGCCAGCACCCCCTTTGGGGGCACAGATACGCAGTATTTT
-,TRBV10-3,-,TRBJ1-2,CAISESGGSKNYGYTF,TGTGCCATCAGTGAGTCAGGAGGCTCCAAAAACTATGGCTACACCTTC
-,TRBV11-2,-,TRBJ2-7,CASSLAYEQYF,TGTGCCAGCAGCTTAGCGTACGAGCAGTACTTC
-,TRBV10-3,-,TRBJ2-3,CAISDGRRATDTQYF,TGTGCCATCAGTGATGGGAGGAGGGCCACAGATACGCAGTATTTT
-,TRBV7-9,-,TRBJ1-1,CASSFPGANTEAFF,TGTGCCAGCAGCTTTCCAGGGGCGAACACTGAAGCTTTCTTT
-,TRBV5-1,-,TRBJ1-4,CASSDGQLNEKLFF,TGCGCCAGCAGCGATGGACAGTTGAATGAAAAACTGTTTTTT
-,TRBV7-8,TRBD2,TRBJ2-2,CASSLAGGAASNTGELFF,TGTGCCAGCAGCTTAGCGGGAGGGGCCGCATCGAACACCGGGGAGCTGTTTTTT
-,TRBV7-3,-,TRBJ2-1,CASSPVTGSYNEQFF,TGTGCCAGCAGCCCTGTAACAGGCTCCTACAATGAGCAGTTCTTC
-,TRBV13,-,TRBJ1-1,CASSLLWAGAMNTEAFF,TGTGCCAGCAGCCTACTCTGGGCAGGGGCGATGAACACTGAAGCTTTCTTT
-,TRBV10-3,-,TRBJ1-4,CPHQGNSEKLFF,TGTCCCCATCAGGGGAATAGCGAAAAACTGTTTTTT
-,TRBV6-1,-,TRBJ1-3,CASSELGAGGNTIYF,TGTGCCAGCAGTGAACTAGGGGCTGGAGGAAACACCATATATTTT
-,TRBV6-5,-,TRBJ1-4,CASSRQEKLFF,TGTGCCAGCAGCCGACAGGAAAAACTGTTTTTT
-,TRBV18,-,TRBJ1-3,CASSAQNPIYF,TGTGCCAGCTCCGCCCAGAATCCCATATATTTT
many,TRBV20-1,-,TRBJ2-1,CSASGVEQFF,TGCAGTGCTAGCGGGGTTGAGCAGTTCTTC
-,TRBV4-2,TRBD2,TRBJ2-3,CASSQRTSGRGRADTQYF,TGTGCCAGCAGCCAACGGACTAGCGGGAGGGGGCGGGCAGATACGCAGTATTTT
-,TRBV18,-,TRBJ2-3,CASSPPGQRTDTQYF,TGTGCCAGCTCACCACCCGGACAACGCACAGATACGCAGTATTTT
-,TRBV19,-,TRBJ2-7,CASSEQYF,TGTGCCAGTAGCGAGCAGTACTTC